Listed here are 9 T cell receptor beta chains from one sample, sequenced in a study of blood T cell repertoires in COVID-19. Generated by immunoSEQ multiplex PCR, the TCRdb table keeps only in-frame clones and is missing some. The table records 200,000 to 250,000 clones, 88% of them present only once. The material sequenced was peripheral blood. Receptors originate from an older woman with acute or convalescent COVID-19.

The chain has TRBV7-2 and TRBJ2-1; 10 nucleotides align to TRBD2. The CDR3 loop spans 17 amino acids. V was clipped by 5 bases and J by 1 base; unmatched bases: 8. CDR1 and CDR2 (germline): SGHTA, FQGNSA. The CDR3 here is CASSPRAGLASYNEQFF. CDR3 nucleotides: TGTGCCAGCAGCCCCCGGGCGGGACTAGCGTCCTACAATGAGCAGTTCTTC.

The chain combines TRBV4-1 with TRBJ2-5, with 7 bases aligning to TRBD1. This CDR3 comprises 14 residues. J lost 3 bases, V lost 0 bases, and 1 base had no gene match. The germline V gene has CDR1 MGHRA and CDR2 YSYEKL. The CDR3 coding sequence is TGCGCCAGCAGCCAAGATGACAGGGAAGAGACCCAGTACTTC. Translated, it gives CASSQDDREETQYF.

V usage is TRBV7-9 and J usage is TRBJ2-3, with 7 bases that match TRBD1. The CDR3 is made up of 15 amino acids. V gave up 3 bases and J gave up 2 bases; unmatched junction bases: 5. The germline V gene encodes CDR1 SEHNR and CDR2 FQNEAQ (reference sequence). In nucleotides, the CDR3 is TGTGCCAGCAGCTTTGAACAGGGGTTCACAGATACGCAGTATTTT. Protein: CASSFEQGFTDTQYF.

This clone appeared once. The chain employs TRBV19 and TRBJ2-7; 10 bases map to TRBD1. V dropped 6 bases and J dropped 1; count of bases not matched to a gene: 12. CDR1 is LNHDA and CDR2 is SQIVND in the germline V gene (reference sequence). This CDR3 region has 17 residues. The CDR3 is CASSKRGTGEGSYEQYF. CDR3 sequence (DNA): TGTGCCAGTAGCAAAAGGGGGACAGGGGAAGGGTCCTACGAGCAGTACTTC.

J is TRBJ2-5 and V is TRBV2, with 8 bases identical to TRBD2. CDR1 is SNHLY, CDR2 FYNNEI, per germline. V was pared by 5 bases and J by 0 bases, with 8 bases of the junction left unmatched. The CDR3 contains 16 residues. In nucleotides, the CDR3 is TGTGCCAGCAGTCTTAGCGGGACTACGTACCAAGAGACCCAGTACTTC. It is translated as CASSLSGTTYQETQYF.

The rearrangement links TRBV19 to TRBJ2-2; TRBD1 agrees at 10 bases. The V gene end was trimmed by 3 bases and the J gene end by 7 bases; junction bases not matched to a gene: 11. This CDR3 is 17 amino acids long. Germline assignment: CDR1 LNHDA and CDR2 SQIVND (reference sequence). For the CDR3, the DNA is TGTGCCAGTAGTATTCAAGTTGGCGGGACAGGGGTCGGGGAGCTGTTTTTT. It specifies CASSIQVGGTGVGELFF.

The chain uses TRBV6-5 and TRBJ2-5; 10 positions match TRBD1. After removal of 3 bases from V and 1 base from J, the junction contained 2 bases not matched to a gene. The CDR3 extends over 15 amino acids. Germline CDR1 and CDR2: MNHEY and SVGAGI. CDR3 protein: CASSYDRGPQETQYF. The DNA for the CDR3 is TGTGCCAGCAGTTATGACAGGGGGCCCCAAGAGACCCAGTACTTC.

V gene TRBV25-1 combines with J gene TRBJ1-2, with D perhaps TRBD1 (5 bases). V dropped 7 bases and J dropped 1 base, with 10 bases sitting between them. This CDR3 has 13 amino acids. In germline, CDR1 is MGHDK, CDR2 SYGVNS. CDR3 amino acids: CASTGSYNYGYTF. For the CDR3, the DNA is TGTGCCAGCACAGGGTCTTATAACTATGGCTACACCTTC.

The gene calls are TRBV4-2 and TRBJ1-6; 7 positions match TRBD1. The junction had 2 bases not matched to a gene; V was cut back by 1 base and J by 8 bases. The CDR3 has 14 amino acids. From germline, CDR1 is LGHNA and CDR2 YNFKEQ. The CDR3 DNA is TGTGCCAGCAGCCAAGGACAGGGTGATTCACCCCTCCACTTT. Translated, it gives CASSQGQGDSPLHF.